Below are 9 T cell receptor beta chains sequenced from a single sample in a study of cytomegalovirus exposure and HLA in healthy donors. The primer mix had 60 Vbeta and 13 Jbeta primers. The table came from immunoSEQ multiplex PCR; TCRdb's copy has only in-frame clones and leaves some out. The sample shows around 170,000 clones, roughly 87% of them seen only once. Material: PBMCs. The receptors shown here come from a middle-aged man in good health and CMV-seronegative.

This clone appeared a few times. V is TRBV7-9 and J is TRBJ1-3; no reliable D call. Per the germline V gene, CDR1 is SEHNR and CDR2 is FQNEAQ (reference sequence). The CDR3 has 13 amino acids. The V end was cut by 9 bases, the J end by 4 bases, with 13 bases between. CDR3 coding DNA: TGTGCCAGTTCGCCACCACGGGGAAACACCATATATTTT. Protein: CASSPPRGNTIYF.

The chain has TRBV7-3 and TRBJ2-7, with 9 nucleotides matching TRBD1. CDR3 size: 15 residues. Germline V lookup: CDR1 SGHTA, CDR2 FQGTGA. After removal of 1 base from V and 4 bases from J, the junction contained 5 bases not matched to a gene. As DNA, the CDR3 is TGTGCCAGCAGCTTAAGATCAGGACAGGGGTACGAGCAGTACTTC. Its protein is CASSLRSGQGYEQYF.

The table lists this clone with a count of one. The chain carries TRBV7-2 and TRBJ2-7; TRBD1 aligns across 10 bases. The CDR3 is 19 residues long. The J segment lost 0 bases and the V segment lost 5 bases, leaving 16 bases of the junction unmatched. In germline, CDR1 is SGHTA, CDR2 FQGNSA. The CDR3: CASSLSGGQGTLFSYEQYF. The CDR3, as DNA: TGTGCCAGCAGCCTCAGCGGGGGACAGGGGACTCTATTCTCCTACGAGCAGTACTTC.

The gene calls are TRBV7-2 and TRBJ2-3, with D tentatively TRBD2 (6 bases). There are 18 residues in the CDR3. From germline, CDR1 is SGHTA and CDR2 FQGNSA. V shed 2 bases and J shed 0 bases, with 18 bases lying between them. For the CDR3, the DNA is TGTGCCAGCAGCTTAATTCGAGGCAAGGCGGGGAGCACAGATACGCAGTATTTT. This gives the protein CASSLIRGKAGSTDTQYF.

The gene calls are TRBV28 and TRBJ2-3, with D hard to call. Germline CDR1 is MDHEN and CDR2 is SYDVKM. Trimming stripped 0 bases from V and 4 bases from J, with 8 bases between. The CDR3 spans 14 residues. CDR3 DNA: TGTGCCAGCAGTTTATGGAGGTTTGCAGATACGCAGTATTTT. This codes for CASSLWRFADTQYF.

The V call is TRBV7-2, the J call TRBJ2-3; 11 bases agree with TRBD1. CDR3 length: 15 residues. Germline CDR1 and CDR2: SGHTA and FQGNSA. Trimming cost V 1 base and J 5 bases; bases outside gene matches: 2. CDR3 DNA sequence: TGTGCCAGCAGCTTAGTTGGGACAGGGGGAGATACGCAGTATTTT. This codes for CASSLVGTGGDTQYF.

This chain connects TRBV9 to TRBJ1-2, with TRBD1 matching 9 bases. Germline V gene lookup returns CDR1 SGDLS and CDR2 YYNGEE. The CDR3 has 17 residues. Trimming removed 0 bases from V and 0 bases from J; junction bases left unmatched: 6. The CDR3: CASSVAGQGATNYGYTF. CDR3 coding DNA: TGTGCCAGCAGCGTAGCGGGACAGGGCGCCACTAACTATGGCTACACCTTC. The whole variable domain, remainder taken from reference TRBV9 and TRBJ1-2, is DSGVTQTPKHLITATGQRVTLRCSPRSGDLSVYWYQQSLDQGLQFLIQYYNGEERAKGNILERFSAQQFPDLHSELNLSSLELGDSALYFCASSVAGQGATNYGYTFGSGTRLTVV.

This chain connects TRBV18 to TRBJ2-1; TRBD2 matches 8 bases. J lost 3 bases, V lost 0 bases, and 4 bases had no gene match. This CDR3 is built from 16 residues. Germline V CDR1 and CDR2: KGHSH, LQKENI. DNA for the CDR3: TGTGCCAGCTCACCACCGGGAGCGGGAGTCTACAATGAGCAGTTCTTC. Its protein product is CASSPPGAGVYNEQFF.

There are a few counts of this clone. J is TRBJ2-1 and V is TRBV28; 10 bases agree with TRBD1. Germline CDR1 reads MDHEN; CDR2 reads SYDVKM. The CDR3 extends over 14 amino acids. The V gene end was trimmed by 5 bases and the J gene end by 6 bases; junction bases not matched to a gene: 4. In DNA form, the CDR3 reads TGTGCCAGCAGTGCCCGGACAGGGGGCAATGAGCAGTTCTTC. This encodes CASSARTGGNEQFF.